This TCR beta chain was recovered during a study of blood T cells in healthy people across ages. The germline V gene has CDR1 MDHEN and CDR2 SYDVKM. This CDR3 has 20 amino acids. The germline V and J ends were trimmed by 2 bases and 4 bases, with 28 bases remaining between them. PCR was performed a second time for about 6 to 12 cycles using a sample-barcoded 5' primer and a J-beta primer mix. A single record per CDR3 protein comes from TCRdb applying MiXCR to the 5' RACE reads. The sample lists roughly 1,500,000 distinct CDR3 sequences, roughly 32% occurring once. This clonotype was sampled from a woman aged 30 to 39 in good health. Sequenced: blood. V gene TRBV28 combines with J gene TRBJ2-3, with D tentatively TRBD1 or TRBD2 (5 bases each). The CDR3 spells CASSLTGRARGDVLADTQYF. Written as DNA, the CDR3 is TGTGCCAGCAGTTTAACGGGAAGGGCTAGAGGGGATGTTTTGGCAGATACGCAGTATTTT.